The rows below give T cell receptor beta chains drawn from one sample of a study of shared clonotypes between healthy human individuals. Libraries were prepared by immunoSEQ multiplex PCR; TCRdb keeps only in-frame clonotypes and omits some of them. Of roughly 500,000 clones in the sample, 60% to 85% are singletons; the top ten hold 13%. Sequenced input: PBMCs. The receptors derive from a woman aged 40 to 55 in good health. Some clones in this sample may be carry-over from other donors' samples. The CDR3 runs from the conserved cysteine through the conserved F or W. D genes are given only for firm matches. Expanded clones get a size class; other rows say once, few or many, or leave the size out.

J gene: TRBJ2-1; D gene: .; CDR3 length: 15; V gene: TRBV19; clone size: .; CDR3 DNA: TGTGCCAGTAGTATAGTTGCTAGCTCCTACAATGAGCAGTTCTTC; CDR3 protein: CASSIVASSYNEQFF
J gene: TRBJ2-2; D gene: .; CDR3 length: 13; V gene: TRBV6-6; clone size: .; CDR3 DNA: TGTGCCAGCACACGGACTAAAACCGGGGAGCTGTTTTTT; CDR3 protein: CASTRTKTGELFF
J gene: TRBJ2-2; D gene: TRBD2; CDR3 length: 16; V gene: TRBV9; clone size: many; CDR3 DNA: TGTGCCAGCAGCCCCCCGGGGGGGGCGGGGAACGGGGAGCTGTTTTTT; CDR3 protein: CASSPPGGAGNGELFF
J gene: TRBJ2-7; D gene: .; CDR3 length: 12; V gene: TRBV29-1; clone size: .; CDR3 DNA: TGCAGCGCTGGGCACGCGGGGTCTGAGCAGTACTTC; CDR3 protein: CSAGHAGSEQYF
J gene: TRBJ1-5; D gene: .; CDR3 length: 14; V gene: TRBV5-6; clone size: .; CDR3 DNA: TGTGCCAGCAGCTTAACCGGAGGCAATCAGCCCCAGCATTTT; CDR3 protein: CASSLTGGNQPQHF
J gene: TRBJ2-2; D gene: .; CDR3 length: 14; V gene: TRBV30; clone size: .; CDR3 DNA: TGTGCCTGGAGTGGGGTTTTGGGCACCGGGGAGCTGTTTTTT; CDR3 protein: CAWSGVLGTGELFF
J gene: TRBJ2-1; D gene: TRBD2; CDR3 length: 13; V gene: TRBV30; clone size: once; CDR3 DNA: TGTGCCTGGAAGCAAGCGGGAGGCGGGAGGGTGTTCTTC; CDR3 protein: CAWKQAGGGRVFF
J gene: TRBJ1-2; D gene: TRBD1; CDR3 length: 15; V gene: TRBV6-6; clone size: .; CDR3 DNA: TGTGCCAGCAGGGGATCACAGGGGGCGGGGTATGGCTACACCTTC; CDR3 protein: CASRGSQGAGYGYTF
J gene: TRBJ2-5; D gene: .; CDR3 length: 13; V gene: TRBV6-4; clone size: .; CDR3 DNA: TGTGCCAGCAGGGGACCCACGCGTGAGACCCAGTACTTC; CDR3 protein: CASRGPTRETQYF
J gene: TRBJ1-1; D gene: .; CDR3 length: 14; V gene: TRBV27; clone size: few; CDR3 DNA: TGTGCCAGCATTTCCCGGGAGTTGGACACTGAAGCTTTCTTT; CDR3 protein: CASISRELDTEAFF
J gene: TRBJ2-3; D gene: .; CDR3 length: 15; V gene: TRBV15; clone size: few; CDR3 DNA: TGTGCCACCAGCAGAGGCGCCGGGACCTCAGATACGCAGTATTTT; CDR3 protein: CATSRGAGTSDTQYF
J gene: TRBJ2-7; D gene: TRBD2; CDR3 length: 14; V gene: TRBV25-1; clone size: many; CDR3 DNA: TGTGCCAGCAGTGACCGACTAGCGGGCGAGGTAAAGTACTTC; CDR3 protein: CASSDRLAGEVKYF
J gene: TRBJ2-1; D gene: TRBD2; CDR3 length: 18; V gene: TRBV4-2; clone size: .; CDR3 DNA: TGTGCCAGCAGCCAATCCAATACCGGGACTAGAACTTACAATGAGCAGTTCTTC; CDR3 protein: CASSQSNTGTRTYNEQFF
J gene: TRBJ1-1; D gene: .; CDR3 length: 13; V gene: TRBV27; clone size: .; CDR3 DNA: TGTGCCAGCAGTAGCGGGGGCCGGTTTGAAGCTTTCTTT; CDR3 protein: CASSSGGRFEAFF
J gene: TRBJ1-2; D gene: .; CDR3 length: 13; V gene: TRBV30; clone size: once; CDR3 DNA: TGTGCCTGGAGTCGTCCGGCTAACTATGGCTACACCTTC; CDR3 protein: CAWSRPANYGYTF
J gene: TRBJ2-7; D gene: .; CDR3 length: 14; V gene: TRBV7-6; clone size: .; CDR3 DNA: TGTGCCAGCAGCCCGGGTCCTGGGGGGTACGAGCAGTACTTC; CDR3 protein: CASSPGPGGYEQYF
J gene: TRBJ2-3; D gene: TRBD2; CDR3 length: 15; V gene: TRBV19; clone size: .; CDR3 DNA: TGTGCCAGTAGTATTGGTCTAGCGGTTGCAGATACGCAGTATTTT; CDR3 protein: CASSIGLAVADTQYF
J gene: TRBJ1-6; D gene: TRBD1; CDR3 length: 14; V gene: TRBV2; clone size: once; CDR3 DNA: TGTGCCAGCAGTACACAGGGGAGGAATTCACCCCTCCACTTT; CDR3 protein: CASSTQGRNSPLHF
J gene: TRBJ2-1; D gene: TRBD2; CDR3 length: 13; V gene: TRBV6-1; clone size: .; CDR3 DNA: TGTGCCAGCAGTGAGAGCGGGAGCGGTGAGCAGTTCTTC; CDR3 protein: CASSESGSGEQFF
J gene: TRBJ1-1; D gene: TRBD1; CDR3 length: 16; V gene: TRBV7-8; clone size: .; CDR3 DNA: TGTGCCAGCAGCTTAGGGGCCGGACAGGGAAGAACTGAAGCTTTCTTT; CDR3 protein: CASSLGAGQGRTEAFF
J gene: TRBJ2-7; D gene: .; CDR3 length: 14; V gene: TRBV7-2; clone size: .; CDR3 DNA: TGTGCCAGCAGCTTAGCAGCCCGGGGCTACGAGCAGTACTTC; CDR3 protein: CASSLAARGYEQYF
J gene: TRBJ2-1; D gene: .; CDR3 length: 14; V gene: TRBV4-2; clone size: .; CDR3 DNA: TGTGCCAGCAGCCAACCGGGACTGAACAATGAGCAGTTCTTC; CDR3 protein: CASSQPGLNNEQFF
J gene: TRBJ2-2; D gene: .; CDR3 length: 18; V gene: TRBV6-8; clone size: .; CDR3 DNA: TGTGCCAGCAGTTACTGGGGGGCAGGGGACGTTGACACCGGGGAGCTGTTTTTT; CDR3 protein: CASSYWGAGDVDTGELFF
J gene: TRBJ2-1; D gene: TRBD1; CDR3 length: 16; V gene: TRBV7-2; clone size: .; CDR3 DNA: TGTGCCAGCAGCCGACAGGGGGCAGGGTCCTACAATGAGCAGTTCTTC; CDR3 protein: CASSRQGAGSYNEQFF
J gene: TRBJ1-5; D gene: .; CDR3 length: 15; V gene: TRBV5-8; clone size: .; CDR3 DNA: TGTGCCAGCAGCCCCCTCAAGGGAGCAAGTCAGCCCCAGCATTTT; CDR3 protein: CASSPLKGASQPQHF
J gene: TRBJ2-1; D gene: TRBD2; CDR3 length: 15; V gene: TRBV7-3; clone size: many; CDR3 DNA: TGTGCCAGCAGCCCTAGCGGCCAAGACGTTAATGAGCAGTTCTTC; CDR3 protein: CASSPSGQDVNEQFF
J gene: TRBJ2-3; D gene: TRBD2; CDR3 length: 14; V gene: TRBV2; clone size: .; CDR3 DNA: TGTGCCAGCGGACTAGCGGGATCCACAGATACGCAGTATTTT; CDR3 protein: CASGLAGSTDTQYF
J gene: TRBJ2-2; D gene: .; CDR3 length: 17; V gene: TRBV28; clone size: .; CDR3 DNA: TGTGCCAGCAGTTTAGATTGGGCTACACCGAACACCGGGGAGCTGTTTTTT; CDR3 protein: CASSLDWATPNTGELFF
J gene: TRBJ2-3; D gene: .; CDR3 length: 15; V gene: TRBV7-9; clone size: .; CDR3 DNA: TGTGCCAGCAGCTTAGTTTTGGGGGCCACAGATACGCAGTATTTT; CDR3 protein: CASSLVLGATDTQYF
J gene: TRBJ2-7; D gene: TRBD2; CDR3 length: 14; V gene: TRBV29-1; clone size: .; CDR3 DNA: TGCAGCGTGGAAACGGGGGGTGGTGCCTACGAGCAGTACTTC; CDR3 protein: CSVETGGGAYEQYF
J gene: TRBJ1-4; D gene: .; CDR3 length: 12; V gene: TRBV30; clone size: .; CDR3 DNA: TGTGCCTGGAGTGTACAAGGTGAAAAACTGTTTTTT; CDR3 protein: CAWSVQGEKLFF
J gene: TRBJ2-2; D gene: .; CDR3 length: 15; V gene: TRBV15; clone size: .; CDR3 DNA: TGTGCCACCAGCAGAGATATGGCAGGGGCCGGGGAGCTGTTTTTT; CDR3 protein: CATSRDMAGAGELFF
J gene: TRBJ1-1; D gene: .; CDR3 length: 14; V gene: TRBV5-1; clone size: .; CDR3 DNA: TGCGCCAGCAGCCCGTTTGACCCCAACACTGAAGCTTTCTTT; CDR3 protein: CASSPFDPNTEAFF
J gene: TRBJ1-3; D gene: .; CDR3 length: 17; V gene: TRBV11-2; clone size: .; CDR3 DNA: TGTGCCAGCAGCTTAGATCGGACGGCGAGCTCTGGAAACACCATATATTTT; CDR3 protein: CASSLDRTASSGNTIYF
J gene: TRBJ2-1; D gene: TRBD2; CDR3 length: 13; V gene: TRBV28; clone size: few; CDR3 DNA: TGTGCCAGCAGTCCCCGACTAGCGGGAGAGCAGTTCTTC; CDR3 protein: CASSPRLAGEQFF